Listed below are T cell receptor beta chains from one sample, sequenced in a study of shared clonotypes between healthy human individuals. This table comes from immunoSEQ multiplex PCR, and its TCRdb copy is limited to in-frame clones, with some not included. The sample holds roughly 550,000 clones, around 95% seen once. Sequenced input: naive CD8+ T cells sorted from blood. Every receptor here comes from a woman aged 30 to 39 in good health. Each CDR3 is given with its conserved first and last residue. A D gene is named only where the DNA matches it firmly. Part of the rows lack a size; the others show once, few, many or a class for expanded clones.

d_call	j_call	v_call	clone_size	cdr3_aa	cdr3_nt
NA	TRBJ2-7	TRBV27	NA	CASSLSGGYEQYF	TGTGCCAGCAGTTTATCCGGAGGATACGAGCAGTACTTC
NA	TRBJ1-6	TRBV7-9	NA	CASSQSSADSPLHF	TGTGCCAGCAGCCAAAGTTCAGCGGATTCACCCCTCCACTTT
TRBD2	TRBJ2-3	TRBV9	NA	CASSAGLAGEDTQYF	TGTGCCAGCAGCGCGGGACTAGCGGGAGAGGATACGCAGTATTTT
TRBD2	TRBJ2-3	TRBV19	NA	CASTPGGYTDTQYF	TGTGCCAGTACCCCGGGGGGATACACAGATACGCAGTATTTT
TRBD2	TRBJ2-2	TRBV28	NA	CASRRLAGEGELFF	TGTGCCAGCAGAAGACTAGCGGGAGAAGGGGAGCTGTTTTTT
NA	TRBJ2-2	TRBV10-1	NA	CASSGTVGAGELFF	TGCGCCAGCAGTGGGACGGTGGGCGCCGGGGAGCTGTTTTTT
NA	TRBJ1-1	TRBV10-3	few	CAIEGTNTEAFF	TGTGCCATTGAAGGGACGAACACTGAAGCTTTCTTT
TRBD2	TRBJ2-7	TRBV27	NA	CASSSTSGRDREQYF	TGTGCCAGCAGTTCGACTAGCGGGAGGGATCGCGAGCAGTACTTC
TRBD2	TRBJ2-7	TRBV10-1	NA	CASSESFSGIDEQYF	TGCGCCAGCAGTGAGTCTTTTAGCGGGATAGACGAGCAGTACTTC
NA	TRBJ2-2	TRBV21-1	NA	CASSPTGLAGGHDKHTGELFF	TGTGCCAGCAGCCCCACAGGACTAGCGGGAGGTCATGACAAACACACCGGGGAGCTGTTTTTT
NA	TRBJ2-2	TRBV6-6	NA	CASQGVTGELFF	TGTGCCAGCCAAGGGGTCACCGGGGAGCTGTTTTTT
NA	TRBJ1-2	TRBV27	NA	CASSWAANYGYTF	TGTGCCAGCAGCTGGGCTGCTAACTATGGCTACACCTTC
NA	TRBJ2-1	TRBV28	NA	CASSLTGTIYNEQFF	TGTGCCAGCAGCCTGACGGGGACGATCTACAATGAGCAGTTCTTC
NA	TRBJ1-3	TRBV28	once	CASSAGTTSGNTIYF	TGTGCCAGCAGTGCCGGGACTACCTCTGGAAACACCATATATTTT
NA	TRBJ1-1	TRBV27	NA	CASSLSPHREDTEAFF	TGTGCCAGCAGTTTATCTCCTCACAGGGAGGACACTGAAGCTTTCTTT
NA	TRBJ1-2	TRBV19	NA	CASIGGNGYTF	TGTGCCAGTATAGGTGGCAACGGCTACACCTTC
NA	TRBJ1-1	TRBV13	NA	CASSLDLGTEAFF	TGTGCCAGCAGCTTAGACCTGGGCACTGAAGCTTTCTTT
NA	TRBJ2-1	TRBV5-4	NA	CASSLWGGSYNEQFF	TGTGCCAGCAGCTTGTGGGGCGGCTCCTACAATGAGCAGTTCTTC
TRBD2	TRBJ2-1	TRBV28	NA	CASSLSSSGRGEQFF	TGTGCCAGCAGTTTGTCGTCTAGCGGGAGGGGTGAGCAGTTCTTC
TRBD1	TRBJ2-7	TRBV5-6	NA	CASSSTPGQESDEQYF	TGTGCCAGCAGCTCAACCCCGGGACAGGAAAGCGACGAGCAGTACTTC
NA	TRBJ2-1	TRBV28	NA	CASSLLLYNEQFF	TGTGCCAGCAGTTTATTACTATACAATGAGCAGTTCTTC
TRBD2	TRBJ2-3	TRBV15	NA	CATSRGWTSGSSHSDTQYF	TGTGCCACCAGCAGAGGCTGGACTAGCGGGAGTAGTCATTCAGATACGCAGTATTTT
NA	TRBJ2-7	TRBV5-4	NA	CASSLWGYEQYF	TGTGCCAGCAGCTTATGGGGCTACGAGCAGTACTTC
NA	TRBJ2-1	TRBV27	NA	CASSLAGPRYNEQFF	TGTGCCAGCAGTTTAGCGGGGCCGAGGTACAATGAGCAGTTCTTC
NA	TRBJ1-2	TRBV25-1	NA	CASSDWDKWDGYTF	TGTGCCAGCAGTGACTGGGACAAGTGGGATGGCTACACCTTC
NA	TRBJ2-3	TRBV7-6	NA	CASSLHRRPTSTDTQYF	TGTGCCAGCAGCTTACACAGGAGACCCACTAGCACAGATACGCAGTATTTT
TRBD1	TRBJ1-1	TRBV28	NA	CASTRQGSTEAFF	TGTGCCAGCACCAGACAGGGATCCACTGAAGCTTTCTTT